The 31 T cell receptor beta chains given below trace back to one sample, sequenced in a study of T cell responses to AZD1222 COVID-19 vaccine. TCRdb's copy holds only in-frame clones and misses some; the assay was immunoSEQ multiplex PCR. The sample lists more than 75,000 clones, around 92% occurring once. Sequences were derived from peripheral blood, sampled on day 0 of AZD1222 vaccination. The receptors stem from an adult in good health.

This rearrangement joins TRBV10-2 to TRBJ1-5; 12 nucleotides match TRBD1. The germline gives CDR1 WSHSY, CDR2 SAAADI. J was trimmed by 2 bases and V by 11 bases; bases with no gene match: 10. The CDR3 sequence is 16 residues long. CDR3 sequence: CAVGTGGLHGNQPQHF. CDR3 sequence (DNA): TGCGCCGTAGGGACAGGGGGCTTACATGGCAATCAGCCCCAGCATTTT.

The chain is built from TRBV28 and TRBJ1-5; tentatively, D is TRBD1 (5 bases). V lost 2 bases and J 2 bases, leaving 19 bases between the germline ends. This CDR3 has 18 residues. Germline CDR1 and CDR2: MDHEN and SYDVKM. The CDR3 loop reads CASSLGLRGRVRNQPQHF. DNA for the CDR3: TGTGCCAGCAGTTTAGGGTTGAGGGGCAGGGTACGCAATCAGCCCCAGCATTTT.

V usage is TRBV6-6 and J usage is TRBJ1-5; D ambiguous. In germline, CDR1 is MNHNY, CDR2 SVGAGI (reference sequence). There are 12 residues in the CDR3. Trimming shortened V by 6 bases and J by 4 bases, and 7 bases separated the two germline ends. The CDR3 sequence is CASSSINQPQHF. CDR3 coding DNA: TGTGCCAGCAGCTCTATTAATCAGCCCCAGCATTTT.

This chain uses TRBV9 with TRBJ1-4, with TRBD1 matching over 9 bases. The CDR3 is 15 amino acids. CDR1 is SGDLS, CDR2 YYNGEE, per germline. The J segment lost 8 bases and the V segment lost 2 bases, leaving 7 bases of the junction unmatched. CDR3 loop: CASSVKDRGGEKLFF. The CDR3 DNA reads TGTGCCAGCAGCGTTAAGGACAGGGGCGGGGAAAAACTGTTTTTT. Based on the CDR3 plus reference TRBV9 and TRBJ1-4, the full variable domain is DSGVTQTPKHLITATGQRVTLRCSPRSGDLSVYWYQQSLDQGLQFLIQYYNGEERAKGNILERFSAQQFPDLHSELNLSSLELGDSALYFCASSVKDRGGEKLFFGSGTQLSVL.

V usage is TRBV7-9 and J usage is TRBJ1-4, with no clear D. CDR1 is SEHNR, CDR2 FQNEAQ, per germline (reference sequence). The CDR3 is 15 residues long. Trimming removed 1 base from V and 2 bases from J, with 8 bases in between. The CDR3 region is CASSLGGFTNEKLFF. The CDR3 DNA follows: TGTGCCAGCAGCTTAGGAGGTTTTACTAATGAAAAACTGTTTTTT.

V and J are TRBV5-1 and TRBJ1-4; D might be TRBD1 (6 bases). CDR3 length: 15 residues. Germline loops: CDR1 SGHRS, CDR2 YFSETQ. Trimming shortened V by 4 bases and J by 3 bases, and 13 bases separated the two germline ends. CDR3 sequence reads: CASSITGNANEKLFF. DNA of the CDR3: TGCGCCAGCAGCATAACAGGGAACGCTAATGAAAAACTGTTTTTT.

CDR3 residues: CASSPGVTDTEAFF. The CDR3 nucleotides read TGTGCCAGCTCACCAGGGGTTACGGACACTGAAGCTTTCTTT. J is TRBJ1-1 and V is TRBV18; D ambiguous. V was shortened by 2 bases and J by 3 bases, with 10 bases between the two germline ends. Germline V CDR1 and CDR2: KGHSH, LQKENI. CDR3 length: 14 residues.

The chain employs TRBV7-3 and TRBJ1-2; TRBD1 might be the D (5 bases). Germline assignment: CDR1 SGHTA and CDR2 FQGTGA. Between the trimmed V and J ends, which lost 5 bases and 4 bases, there was a span of 11 bases. The CDR3 is made up of 13 amino acids. CDR3 amino acids: CASSPGVPYGYTF. The CDR3 DNA follows: TGTGCCAGCAGCCCGGGGGTCCCCTATGGCTACACCTTC.

The chain couples TRBV2 to TRBJ2-1, with 7 bases identical to TRBD2. CDR3 size: 13 residues. Germline CDR1 reads SNHLY; CDR2 reads FYNNEI. V lost 7 bases, J lost 8 bases, and 8 bases stayed unmatched. The CDR3 DNA follows: TGTGCCAGCAACCGGGACTATAACGATGAGCAGTTCTTC. It encodes CASNRDYNDEQFF.

The gene calls are TRBV29-1 and TRBJ1-1; D remains unclear. V was pared by 4 bases and J by 3 bases, with 9 bases between. Germline CDR1 is SQVTM and CDR2 is ANQGSEA. The CDR3 is made up of 12 amino acids. The CDR3 region is CSVGFRDTEAFF. The CDR3 nucleotides are TGCAGCGTTGGATTCCGGGACACTGAAGCTTTCTTT.

In this sample, this clone turned up once. This chain links TRBV6-4 with TRBJ2-3, with D perhaps TRBD1 (5 bases). Trimming left V 0 bases short and J 7 bases short, with 20 bases between. The germline CDR1 and CDR2 sequences are MRHNA and SNTAGT. This CDR3 contains 17 residues. CDR3 residues: CASSDSSVAGNRNTQYF. In DNA, the CDR3 is TGTGCCAGCAGTGACTCGTCGGTGGCAGGGAATCGGAATACGCAGTATTTT.

This clone appeared a few times. This sequence joins TRBV5-1 and TRBJ2-2, with a tentative D call TRBD2 (6 bases). Trimming took 3 bases from V and 6 from J, leaving 15 bases between them. The CDR3 is made up of 15 amino acids. Germline V gene lookup returns CDR1 SGHRS and CDR2 YFSETQ. The CDR3 reads CASSSTSTVPGELFF. Written as DNA, the CDR3 is TGCGCCAGCAGCTCGACTAGTACCGTCCCCGGGGAGCTGTTTTTT.

This clone occurred once. This chain joins TRBV28 and TRBJ1-1, with D uncertain. CDR1 and CDR2 (germline): MDHEN, SYDVKM. With 6 bases removed from V and 1 base from J, the gap between germline ends came to 6 bases. CDR3 size: 12 residues. The CDR3 nucleotides are TGTGCCAGCAGCCCGCGGAACACTGAAGCTTTCTTT. Translation gives CASSPRNTEAFF.

This clone was recorded a few times. The gene calls are TRBV4-2 and TRBJ2-7, with D unresolved. This CDR3 has 14 residues. The V gene's germline CDR1 is LGHNA and CDR2 YNFKEQ. Trimming stripped 0 bases from V and 3 bases from J, with 9 bases between. In DNA form, the CDR3 reads TGTGCCAGCAGCCAAGATCAAGACTTCTACGAGCAGTACTTC. It encodes CASSQDQDFYEQYF.

The genes are TRBV6-5 and TRBJ1-2, with 8 bases lining up with TRBD1. The V and J ends lost 8 bases and 0 bases, in that order; junction bases with no gene match: 5. The CDR3 is 14 amino acids. Germline CDR1 MNHEY, CDR2 SVGAGI. The CDR3 is CASVQGATNYGYTF. CDR3 in DNA: TGTGCCAGCGTCCAGGGGGCTACTAACTATGGCTACACCTTC.

This clone was found a few times. This chain links TRBV5-4 with TRBJ2-6, with D perhaps matching TRBD1 or TRBD2 (5 bases each). CDR1 SGHNT and CDR2 YYREEE come from the germline V gene (reference sequence). CDR3 length: 17 amino acids. The V end was cut by 3 bases, the J end by 2 bases, with 15 bases between. Here the CDR3 reads CASSYALGTAGANVLTF. As DNA, the CDR3 is TGTGCCAGCAGCTATGCCCTCGGGACGGCTGGGGCCAACGTCCTGACTTTC.

The V and J genes are TRBV6-2 or TRBV6-3 and TRBJ2-2; D unclear. With 6 bases removed from V and 0 bases from J, the gap between germline ends came to 11 bases. The CDR3 totals 15 residues. Germline V gene data show CDR1 as MNHEY and CDR2 as SVGEGT. The CDR3: CASSRRTANTGELFF. CDR3 sequence (DNA): TGTGCCAGCAGCCGACGGACGGCGAACACCGGGGAGCTGTTTTTT.

The chain couples TRBV18 to TRBJ1-2; D uncertain. Per germline, CDR1 KGHSH and CDR2 LQKENI. Trimming shortened V by 3 bases and J by 8 bases, and 10 bases separated the two germline ends. The CDR3 is 12 residues long. The CDR3: CASSPLDVGYTF. For the CDR3, the DNA is TGTGCCAGCTCACCGCTGGACGTAGGCTACACCTTC.

The chain employs TRBV6-1 and TRBJ1-1; D is undetermined. CDR1 is MNHNS and CDR2 is SASEGT in the germline V gene. The CDR3 is 15 residues long. V was pared by 0 bases and J by 4 bases, with 12 bases between. The CDR3 nucleotides read TGTGCCAGCAGTGAAGCGCTAGGGAGTCTCACTGAAGCTTTCTTT. This gives the protein CASSEALGSLTEAFF.

CDR3 nucleotides: TGTGCCAGCAGGCCTGGGACAGGGGGGAACTATGGCTACACCTTC. Its translation: CASRPGTGGNYGYTF. The V gene is TRBV9, the J gene TRBJ1-2, with TRBD1 matching over 11 bases. The CDR3 is 15 amino acids. With V trimmed by 5 bases and J by 2 bases, 5 bases remained unmatched. Germline assignment: CDR1 SGDLS and CDR2 YYNGEE.

The gene calls are TRBV2 and TRBJ1-3; the match to TRBD1 covers 7 bases. The CDR3 runs 14 residues. With 7 bases clipped from V and 2 bases from J, the junction kept 5 bases outside the gene matches. From germline, CDR1 is SNHLY and CDR2 FYNNEI. In DNA, the CDR3 is TGTGCCAGCACCGACAGGGCCACTGGAAACACCATATATTTT. Translated: CASTDRATGNTIYF. Based on the CDR3 plus reference TRBV2 and TRBJ1-3, the full variable domain is EPEVTQTPSHQVTQMGQEVILRCVPISNHLYFYWYRQILGQKVEFLVSFYNNEISEKSEIFDDQFSVERPDGSNFTLKIRSTKLEDSAMYFCASTDRATGNTIYFGEGSWLTVV.

V usage is TRBV7-7 and J usage is TRBJ2-7, with TRBD1 matching over 7 bases. Germline-derived CDR1 and CDR2 are SSHAT and FNYEAQ (reference sequence). This CDR3 spans 16 amino acids. V lost 5 bases, J lost 0 bases, and 10 bases stayed unmatched. The chain's CDR3 is CASSNGTGASSYEQYF. In DNA form, the CDR3 reads TGTGCCAGCAGCAATGGAACAGGGGCCAGCTCCTACGAGCAGTACTTC.

The chain is built from TRBV11-2 and TRBJ2-3; TRBD2 is a possible D gene (6 bases). The length of the CDR3 is 16 residues. V was cut by 6 bases and J by 2 bases, with 18 bases left in between. Germline V gene sequence: CDR1 SGHAT, CDR2 FQNNGV. The CDR3 sequence: CASSSLRGRPTDTQYF. The CDR3 DNA reads as TGTGCCAGCAGTTCACTACGGGGGAGGCCCACAGATACGCAGTATTTT.

The chain uses TRBV10-3 and TRBJ2-1; 10 bases map to TRBD2. CDR1 is ENHRY and CDR2 is SYGVKD in the germline V gene. Trimming cost V 3 bases and J 9 bases; bases outside gene matches: 5. The CDR3 extends over 14 amino acids. Here the CDR3 DNA reads TGTGCCATCAGTGAAGCGGGAGGGCCTCGTGAGCAGTTCTTC. It is translated as CAISEAGGPREQFF.

The V and J genes are TRBV5-4 and TRBJ1-4; 12 bases agree with TRBD1. The CDR3 consists of 16 residues. Germline V gene data show CDR1 as SGHNT and CDR2 as YYREEE (reference sequence). V trimming: 4 bases; J trimming: 4 bases; junction bases outside the gene matches: 5. The CDR3 nucleotides read TGTGCCAGCAGCCAGGGACAGGGGGCGGGTAATGAAAAACTGTTTTTT. Its translation: CASSQGQGAGNEKLFF.

This chain links TRBV9 with TRBJ1-2; possible D gene TRBD1, 5 bases. The germline V gene has CDR1 SGDLS and CDR2 YYNGEE. Between the trimmed V and J ends, which lost 0 bases and 4 bases, there was a span of 13 bases. The CDR3 is made up of 15 amino acids. CDR3 loop: CASSVDAGIGYGYTF. In DNA, the CDR3 is TGTGCCAGCAGCGTAGATGCAGGGATCGGCTATGGCTACACCTTC. Looking up the rest from reference TRBV9 and TRBJ1-2 gives the full variable domain: DSGVTQTPKHLITATGQRVTLRCSPRSGDLSVYWYQQSLDQGLQFLIQYYNGEERAKGNILERFSAQQFPDLHSELNLSSLELGDSALYFCASSVDAGIGYGYTFGSGTRLTVV.

The rearrangement joins TRBV3-1 (or the pseudogene TRBV3-2) to TRBJ1-2; no definite D call. V lost 4 bases to trimming and J lost 4 bases, with 10 bases between them. This CDR3 comprises 13 residues. CDR1 and CDR2 from the germline V gene are LGHDT and YNNKEL (reference sequence). The CDR3 DNA reads as TGTGCCAGCAGCCTCGAAAGCTTCTATGGCTACACCTTC. It specifies CASSLESFYGYTF.

The CDR3 is CASRSRDWAGEQFF. CDR3 DNA: TGTGCCAGTAGGAGCCGGGACTGGGCTGGTGAGCAGTTCTTC. The chain links TRBV19 to TRBJ2-1, with a tentative D call TRBD2 (6 bases). CDR3 length: 14 amino acids. The germline V gene has CDR1 LNHDA and CDR2 SQIVND (reference sequence). V was pared by 6 bases and J by 9 bases, with 18 bases between.

This chain links TRBV2 with TRBJ2-5; no reliable D call. With 1 base removed from V and 4 bases from J, the gap between germline ends came to 1 base. CDR1 and CDR2 (germline): SNHLY, FYNNEI. The CDR3 runs to 11 residues. CDR3 sequence (DNA): TGTGCCAGCAGTGAAGGAGAGACCCAGTACTTC. The encoded protein is CASSEGETQYF.

This sequence joins TRBV28 and TRBJ2-5; 8 bases match TRBD1. There are 16 residues in the CDR3. The germline V gene has CDR1 MDHEN and CDR2 SYDVKM. The junction had 14 bases not matched to a gene; V was cut back by 6 bases and J by 5 bases. CDR3 nucleotide sequence: TGTGCCAGCAGCCATTCAGGGGGCTATAGAGCGGAGACCCAGTACTTC. It yields the protein CASSHSGGYRAETQYF.

V is TRBV18 and J is TRBJ1-1, with 7 bases fitting TRBD1. CDR1 KGHSH and CDR2 LQKENI come from the germline V gene. The J segment lost 0 bases and the V segment lost 6 bases, leaving 1 base of the junction unmatched. The CDR3 contains 13 residues. CDR3 DNA sequence: TGTGCCAGCTCTCAGGGGGTGAACACTGAAGCTTTCTTT. This gives the protein CASSQGVNTEAFF.